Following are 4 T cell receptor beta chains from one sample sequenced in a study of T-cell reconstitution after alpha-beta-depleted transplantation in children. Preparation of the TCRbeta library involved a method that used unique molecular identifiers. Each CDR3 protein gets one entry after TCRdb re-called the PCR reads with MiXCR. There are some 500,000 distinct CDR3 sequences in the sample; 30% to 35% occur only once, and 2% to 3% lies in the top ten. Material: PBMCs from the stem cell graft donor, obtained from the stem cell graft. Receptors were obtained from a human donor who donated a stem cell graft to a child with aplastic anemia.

DNA for the CDR3: TGTGCCAGCAGCTTGGAGCCCAGCAAAAATGAGCAGTTCTTC. Amino acids: CASSLEPSKNEQFF. V and J are TRBV5-4 and TRBJ2-1; D unresolved. Per germline, CDR1 SGHNT and CDR2 YYREEE (reference sequence). The CDR3 spans 14 residues. The V and J ends lost 0 bases and 7 bases respectively, with 11 bases between them.

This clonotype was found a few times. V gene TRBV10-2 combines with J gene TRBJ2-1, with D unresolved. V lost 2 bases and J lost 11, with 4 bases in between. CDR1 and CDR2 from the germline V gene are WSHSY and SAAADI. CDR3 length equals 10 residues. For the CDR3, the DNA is TGCGCCAGCAGTGAGGGAAAGCAGTTCTTC. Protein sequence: CASSEGKQFF.

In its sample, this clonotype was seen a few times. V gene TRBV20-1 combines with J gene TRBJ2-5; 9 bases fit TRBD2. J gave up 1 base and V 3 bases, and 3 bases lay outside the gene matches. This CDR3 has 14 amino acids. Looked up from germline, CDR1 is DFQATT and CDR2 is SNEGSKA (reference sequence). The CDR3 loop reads CSASSGRSQETQYF. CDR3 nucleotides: TGCAGTGCTAGCAGCGGGAGGTCCCAAGAGACCCAGTACTTC.

The CDR3 reads CASSPGQGSTETQYF. The CDR3 DNA reads TGTGCCAGCTCACCGGGACAGGGGTCGACAGAGACCCAGTACTTC. This chain connects TRBV18 to TRBJ2-5, with 10 bases fitting TRBD1. The V segment lost 3 bases and the J segment 4 bases; nucleotides outside the gene matches: 5. Germline CDR1 reads KGHSH; CDR2 reads LQKENI. The CDR3 runs to 15 residues.